One and the same sample provided the 11 T cell receptor beta chains below, sequenced in a study of response to subunit inactivated influenza vaccine (dated by TCRdb to between 2018 and 2020). Library construction relied on RT-PCR. TCRdb shows the sequencer as Illumina HiSeq 2500. TCRdb reran the public reads through fastp at Q25 and MiXCR, keeping productive beta chains. All rows with the same CDR3 protein become a single entry with the most common DNA and genes. For this sample there are roughly 500,000 distinct CDR3 sequences; about 17% appear just once. The ten largest clones take up 2.5% to 3.5% of the sample. The sample here was CD4+ T cells sorted from PBMCs, taken 23 months after vaccination. The receptor set was obtained from a man aged 45 to 70 who received an inactivated influenza vaccine. Donor details come from another sample of the same person, matched by shared clones.

The chain is built from TRBV2 and TRBJ1-2; TRBD1 matches at 7 bases. J gave up 6 bases and V 10 bases, and 8 bases lay outside the gene matches. The CDR3 is 12 residues long. Germline CDR1 is SNHLY and CDR2 is FYNNEI. Here the CDR3 reads CATTGTENGYTF. DNA of the CDR3: TGTGCCACCACCGGGACAGAGAATGGCTACACCTTC.

The table lists this clonotype with a few counts. This CDR3 reads CASSPPPGANTQYF. The CDR3 bases are TGTGCCAGCTCACCACCACCAGGGGCCAATACGCAGTATTTT. This chain connects TRBV18 to TRBJ2-3, with D maybe TRBD1 (6 bases). The germline V and J ends were trimmed by 0 bases and 7 bases, with 11 bases remaining between them. The germline V gene encodes CDR1 KGHSH and CDR2 LQKENI. This CDR3 is built from 14 residues. Supplemented by reference TRBV18 and TRBJ2-3, the full variable domain reads NAGVMQNPRHLVRRRGQEARLRCSPMKGHSHVYWYRQLPEEGLKFMVYLQKENIIDESGMPKERFSAEFPKEGPSILRIQQVVRGDSAAYFCASSPPPGANTQYFGPGTRLTVL.

The V gene is TRBV7-8, the J gene TRBJ2-1; D call uncertain. The CDR3 sequence is 16 residues long. V lost 1 base, J lost 0 bases, and 10 bases lay in between. Germline CDR1 is SGHVS and CDR2 is FQNEAQ. CDR3 loop: CASSLVPGRSYNEQFF. Written as DNA, the CDR3 is TGTGCCAGCAGCTTAGTGCCGGGTCGCTCCTACAATGAGCAGTTCTTC.

This clonotype has a handful of counts. The chain employs TRBV24-1 and TRBJ2-7, with TRBD1 identical over 9 bases. Trimming took 4 bases from V and 4 from J; bases not matched to a gene: 4. The CDR3 has 14 residues. Germline values: CDR1 KGHDR, CDR2 SFDVKD. This CDR3 is CATSEGTGTYEQYF. The CDR3 DNA sequence: TGTGCCACCAGTGAGGGGACAGGGACGTACGAGCAGTACTTC.

The DNA for the CDR3 is TGCAGTGCTAGAGAATCCCTGGGGCATTCACCCCTCCACTTT. It is translated as CSARESLGHSPLHF. The chain joins TRBV20-1 to TRBJ1-6, with D possibly matching TRBD1 (5 bases). CDR1 and CDR2 from the germline V gene are DFQATT and SNEGSKA (reference sequence). The CDR3 covers 14 residues. V lost 0 bases and J lost 8, with 11 bases in between.

The gene calls are TRBV29-1 and TRBJ2-7; TRBD2 agrees at 7 bases. Germline-derived CDR1 and CDR2 are SQVTM and ANQGSEA. This CDR3 is 14 amino acids long. V shed 6 bases and J 0 bases; nucleotides not matched to a gene: 8. This CDR3 reads CSVRTGLSSYEQYF. The CDR3 DNA reads as TGCAGCGTGCGCACGGGACTAAGCTCCTACGAGCAGTACTTC.

This chain joins TRBV29-1 and TRBJ2-5; 10 bases are shared with TRBD2. V shed 4 bases and J 7 bases; nucleotides not matched to a gene: 3. Germline V gene lookup returns CDR1 SQVTM and CDR2 ANQGSEA. The CDR3 is 12 amino acids. The CDR3 bases are TGCAGCGTTGGTAGCGGGGGGTGGACCCAGTACTTC. It codes for CSVGSGGWTQYF. The full variable domain, rest sourced from reference TRBV29-1 and TRBJ2-5, is SAVISQKPSRDICQRGTSLTIQCQVDSQVTMMFWYRQQPGQSLTLIATANQGSEATYESGFVIDKFPISRPNLTFSTLTVSNMSPEDSSIYLCSVGSGGWTQYFGPGTRLLVL.

In its sample, this clonotype was seen many times. The chain links TRBV4-3 to TRBJ1-3; D gene ambiguous. From germline, CDR1 is LGHNA and CDR2 YSLEER. V was cut by 1 base and J by 5 bases, with 12 bases left in between. The length of the CDR3 is 15 residues. The CDR3 is CASSQALDGRNTIYF. The CDR3 DNA sequence: TGCGCCAGCAGCCAAGCCCTCGACGGTAGAAACACCATATATTTT.

On this clonotype itself: This sequence may be a read error, since a much larger clone differs from it by one base. V gene TRBV6-5 combines with J gene TRBJ2-1; TRBD2 is a possible D gene (5 bases). Germline V lookup: CDR1 MNHEY, CDR2 SVGAGI. The CDR3 consists of 14 residues. CDR3 in DNA: TGTGCCAGCAGTTACTACCGGACTCACAATGGGCAGTTCTTC. Its protein product is CASSYYRTHNGQFF.

This clonotype has only a few counts. The V call is TRBV7-2, the J call TRBJ2-1, with D possibly being TRBD2 (6 bases). The CDR3 spans 14 residues. Trimming removed 4 bases at V and 4 bases at J, with 11 bases between. Germline V gene sequence: CDR1 SGHTA, CDR2 FQGNSA. The CDR3 DNA reads TGTGCCAGCAGCTCGCCTGGGGGGTACAATGAGCAGTTCTTC. Translating it yields CASSSPGGYNEQFF.

The chain recombines TRBV7-9 with TRBJ2-7; D may be TRBD1 (8 bases). The ends were cut back, 1 base at V and 1 base at J, with 17 bases in the middle. The CDR3 is made up of 17 amino acids. Germline V gene data show CDR1 as SEHNR and CDR2 as FQNEAQ (reference sequence). CDR3 region: CASSLVTGGTTSYEQYF. CDR3 nucleotide sequence: TGTGCCAGCAGCTTAGTTACAGGGGGGACTACTTCCTACGAGCAGTACTTC.